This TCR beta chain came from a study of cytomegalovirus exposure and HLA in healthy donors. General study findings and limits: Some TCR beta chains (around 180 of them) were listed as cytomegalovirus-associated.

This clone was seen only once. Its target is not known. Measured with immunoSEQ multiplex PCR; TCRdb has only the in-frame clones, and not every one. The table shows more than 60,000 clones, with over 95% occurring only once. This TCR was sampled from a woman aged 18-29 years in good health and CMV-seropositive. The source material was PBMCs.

CDR3 amino acids: CATSGQGTDTQYF. The DNA of the CDR3 is TGTGCCACCTCGGGACAGGGTACAGATACGCAGTATTTT. The chain employs TRBV10-3 and TRBJ2-3; 9 nucleotides agree with TRBD1. This CDR3 is built from 13 residues. Trimming cost V 10 bases and J 3 bases; bases outside gene matches: 5. Germline CDR1 ENHRY, CDR2 SYGVKD.